One and the same sample provided the 8 T cell receptor beta chains below, sequenced in a study of beta chain features in type 1 diabetes. Study-wide points: There was a moderate but significant shortening of TCRB CDR3s in all four CD4+ subsets of Type 1 diabetes patients.

Since all of the isolated RNA was reverse transcribed, expressed TCRB transcripts were what got sequenced. TCRdb's table, derived via immunoSEQ multiplex PCR, lists solely in-frame clones and lacks some. Altogether approximately 270,000 clones are present, roughly an eighth being singletons, with the ten largest covering 0.017%. The antigens for these receptors are not known. Sequenced: naive CD4+ T cells from blood. The receptors were sampled from a young man with type 1 diabetes.

The table lists this clone with a few counts. V is TRBV27 and J is TRBJ2-7, with TRBD2 matching over 7 bases. Germline assignment: CDR1 MNHEY and CDR2 SMNVEV (reference sequence). The CDR3 consists of 14 residues. The trim removed 2 bases at V and 6 bases at J, leaving 7 bases unmatched. Here the CDR3 reads CASSLLGTKSEQYF. DNA for the CDR3: TGTGCCAGCAGTTTACTCGGGACTAAGAGCGAGCAGTACTTC.

The chain has TRBV30 and TRBJ2-4; D not resolved. The germline V gene encodes CDR1 GTSNPN and CDR2 SVGIG (reference sequence). This CDR3 spans 11 amino acids. Between the trimmed V and J ends, which lost 0 bases and 8 bases, there was a span of 5 bases. The CDR3 coding sequence is TGTGCCTGGAGTGTACGGTACATTCAGTACTTC. Amino acid sequence: CAWSVRYIQYF. Full variable domain (missing parts from reference TRBV30 and TRBJ2-4): SQTIHQWPATLVQPVGSPLSLECTVEGTSNPNLYWYRQAAGRGLQLLFYSVGIGQISSEVPQNLSASRPQDRQFILSSKKLLLSDSGFYLCAWSVRYIQYFGAGTRLSVL.

This clone was recorded a few times. V usage is TRBV4-1 and J usage is TRBJ1-1; D ambiguous. Trimming took 4 bases from V and 3 from J, leaving 9 bases between them. CDR3 length: 13 amino acids. Per the germline V gene, CDR1 is MGHRA and CDR2 is YSYEKL. In nucleotides, the CDR3 is TGCGCCAGCAGCCCGGGGTGGGACACTGAAGCTTTCTTT. Residues: CASSPGWDTEAFF.

The chain is built from TRBV9 and TRBJ2-2, with no clear D. Germline lookup yields CDR1 SGDLS and CDR2 YYNGEE. The CDR3 consists of 13 residues. V was pared by 2 bases and J by 2 bases, with 4 bases between. CDR3 nucleotide sequence: TGTGCCAGCAGCGTGCGTAACACCGGGGAGCTGTTTTTT. This codes for CASSVRNTGELFF.

This chain links TRBV28 with TRBJ2-1; D may be TRBD2 (5 bases). Deletions cut 6 bases from V and 1 base from J, with 19 bases between. The germline V gene has CDR1 MDHEN and CDR2 SYDVKM. The CDR3 covers 17 residues. DNA of the CDR3: TGTGCCAGCAGGCCACTAGGCACCTTAGGTTCCTACAATGAGCAGTTCTTC. Amino acid sequence: CASRPLGTLGSYNEQFF.

Regarding this clone: Other DNA sequences in the sample encode the same CDR3. The chain combines TRBV18 with TRBJ2-1, with TRBD2 matching over 13 bases. From germline, CDR1 is KGHSH and CDR2 LQKENI. This CDR3 has 14 residues. V lost 6 bases, J lost 8 bases, and 4 bases stayed unmatched. CDR3 bases: TGTGCCAGCTCTCGGACTAGCGGGAGAGATGAGCAGTTCTTC. This encodes CASSRTSGRDEQFF.

In its sample, this clone was seen a few times. The rearrangement uses TRBV7-3 and TRBJ1-4; 7 bases match TRBD1. Per germline, CDR1 SGHTA and CDR2 FQGTGA. Trimming cost V 2 bases and J 7 bases; bases outside gene matches: 7. CDR3 length equals 15 residues. The CDR3 protein is CASSLAPRGREKLFF. The CDR3 coding sequence is TGTGCCAGCAGCTTAGCCCCGAGGGGGCGTGAAAAACTGTTTTTT.

J is TRBJ1-2 and V is TRBV20-1; D unresolved. The germline gives CDR1 DFQATT, CDR2 SNEGSKA (reference sequence). The V and J ends lost 5 bases and 6 bases respectively, with 7 bases between them. This CDR3 has 10 amino acids. The DNA for the CDR3 is TGCAGTGCTCAAGGAGATGGCTACACCTTC. Translation gives CSAQGDGYTF.